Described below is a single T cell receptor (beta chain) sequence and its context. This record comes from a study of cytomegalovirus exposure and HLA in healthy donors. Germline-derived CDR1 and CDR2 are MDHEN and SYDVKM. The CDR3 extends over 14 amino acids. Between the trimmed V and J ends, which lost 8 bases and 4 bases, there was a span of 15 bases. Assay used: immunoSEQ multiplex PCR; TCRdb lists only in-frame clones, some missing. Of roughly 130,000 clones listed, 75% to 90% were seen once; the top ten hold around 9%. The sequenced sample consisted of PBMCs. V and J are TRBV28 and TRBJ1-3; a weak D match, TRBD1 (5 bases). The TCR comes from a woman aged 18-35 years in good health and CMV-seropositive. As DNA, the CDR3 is TGTGCCAGCGAGAGTCAGACAGCCGGAAACACCATATATTTT. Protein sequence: CASESQTAGNTIYF.